This TCR beta chain came from a study of T cells in Graves' hyperthyroidism and ophthalmopathy. Amplification of TCR beta CDR3 regions was performed using RNA transcripts as template. When the TCR CDR3 underwent first-round RT-PCR, the HTBI primer set was used. TCRdb re-called the multiplex PCR reads with MiXCR, one entry per CDR3 protein. Found here are over 700,000 distinct CDR3 sequences, 30% to 40% of them singletons; the top ten hold around 30%. Patients were excluded because of uncontrolled infection, other autoimmune disease, pregnancy or lactation. Clinicians diagnosed patients from clinical symptoms, serum thyroxine and TRAb, thyroid ultrasound and orbital computed tomography. This clonotype was seen only a few times. The CDR3 consists of 10 residues. Between the trimmed V and J ends, which lost 6 bases and 12 bases, there was a span of 14 bases. Germline V gives CDR1 SQVTM, CDR2 ANQGSEA.

The receptor was isolated from a woman aged 40 to 50 with Graves' hyperthyroidism. The chain uses TRBV29-1 and TRBJ1-2, with D possibly being TRBD1 (5 bases). Sequencing was performed on blood. The CDR3 DNA reads as TGCAGCGTGCAGGGCGGAGGCAACACCTTC. It translates to CSVQGGGNTF.